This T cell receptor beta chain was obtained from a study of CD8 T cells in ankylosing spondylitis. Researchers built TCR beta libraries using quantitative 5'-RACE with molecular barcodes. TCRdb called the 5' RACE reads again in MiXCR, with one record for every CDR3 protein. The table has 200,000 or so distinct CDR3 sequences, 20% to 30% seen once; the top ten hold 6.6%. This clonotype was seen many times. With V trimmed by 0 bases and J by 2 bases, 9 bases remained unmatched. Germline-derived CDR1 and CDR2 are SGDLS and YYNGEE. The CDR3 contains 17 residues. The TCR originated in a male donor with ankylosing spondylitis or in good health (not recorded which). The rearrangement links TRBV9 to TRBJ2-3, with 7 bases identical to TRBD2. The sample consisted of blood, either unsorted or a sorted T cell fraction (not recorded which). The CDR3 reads CASSVGRGGRNTDTQYF. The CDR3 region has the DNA TGTGCCAGCAGCGTAGGGAGGGGCGGGAGAAACACAGATACGCAGTATTTT.